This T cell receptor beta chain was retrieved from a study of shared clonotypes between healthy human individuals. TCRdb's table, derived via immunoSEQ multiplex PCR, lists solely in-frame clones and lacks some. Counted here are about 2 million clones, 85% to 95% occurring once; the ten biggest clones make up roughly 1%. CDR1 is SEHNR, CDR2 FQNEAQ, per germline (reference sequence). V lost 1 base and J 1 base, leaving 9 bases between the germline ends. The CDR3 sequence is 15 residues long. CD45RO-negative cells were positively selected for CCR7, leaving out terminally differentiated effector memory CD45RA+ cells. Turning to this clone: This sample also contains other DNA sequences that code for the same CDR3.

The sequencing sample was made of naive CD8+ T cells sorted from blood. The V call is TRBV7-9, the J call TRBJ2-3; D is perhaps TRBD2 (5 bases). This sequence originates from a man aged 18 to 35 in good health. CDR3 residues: CASSLVSGGTDTQYF. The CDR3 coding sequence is TGTGCCAGCAGCTTAGTTTCCGGGGGCACAGATACGCAGTATTTT.